One and the same sample provided the 32 T cell receptor beta chains below, sequenced in a study of regulatory T cells in long-lasting Graves disease. Time point here: persistent/refractory GD, antithyroid drugs over 5 years with positive TRAb. There was RNA extracted from PBMCs, and the TCR library was made from it. Investigators prepared the TCR beta libraries by applying iRepertoire HTBI primers and Arm-PCR of CDR3 regions. TCRdb redid the calling of the multiplex PCR reads with MiXCR, one entry per CDR3 protein. The sample holds a few hundred thousand distinct CDR3 sequences; roughly 23% are singletons and the top ten take around 30%. The sequences come from peripheral blood mononuclear cells (PBMCs), collected when the disease was refractory, from a patient treated with antithyroid drugs. These receptor sequences come from a woman aged 40 to 49 with Graves disease.

This clonotype was observed a handful of times. The chain recombines TRBV7-2 with TRBJ2-5, with 8 bases fitting TRBD2. The CDR3 runs 17 residues. J gave up 0 bases and V 6 bases, and 12 bases lay outside the gene matches. CDR1 and CDR2 from the germline V gene are SGHTA and FQGNSA. The CDR3 protein is CASRQGSAGEYQETQYF. CDR3 nucleotide sequence: TGTGCCAGCAGACAAGGATCAGCGGGAGAGTACCAAGAGACCCAGTACTTC.

This sequence joins TRBV6-2 or TRBV6-3 and TRBJ2-1; D not resolved. This CDR3 comprises 15 residues. The V gene's germline CDR1 is MNHEY and CDR2 SVGEGT. Trimming cost V 0 bases and J 0 bases, with 6 bases left between them. The CDR3 spells CASSYSPSSYNEQFF. DNA of the CDR3: TGTGCCAGCAGTTACTCGCCTAGCTCCTACAATGAGCAGTTCTTC.

This clonotype was seen many times. V usage is TRBV28 and J usage is TRBJ2-7, with 7 bases lining up with TRBD2. Germline-derived CDR1 and CDR2 are MDHEN and SYDVKM. This CDR3 is 16 amino acids long. V shed 5 bases and J 6 bases; nucleotides not matched to a gene: 16. The CDR3 sequence is CASSLSKTSLFAEQYF. Written as DNA, the CDR3 is TGTGCCAGCAGTCTCTCGAAGACTAGCTTGTTTGCCGAGCAGTACTTC.

V usage is TRBV6-1 and J usage is TRBJ1-4, with unresolved D. V was pared by 6 bases and J by 8 bases, with 10 bases between. Germline-derived CDR1 and CDR2 are MNHNS and SASEGT. The CDR3 loop spans 12 amino acids. The CDR3 DNA follows: TGTGCCAGCAGACCCCGACGGGAAAAACTGTTTTTT. Translating it yields CASRPRREKLFF.

This clonotype appeared many times. This chain joins TRBV28 and TRBJ1-1, with 9 positions matching TRBD1. The CDR3 extends over 12 amino acids. Per germline, CDR1 MDHEN and CDR2 SYDVKM. With 6 bases clipped from V and 8 bases from J, the junction kept 4 bases outside the gene matches. The CDR3 spells CASSRDREEAFF. CDR3 sequence (DNA): TGTGCCAGCAGCCGGGACAGGGAAGAAGCTTTCTTT.

This rearrangement joins TRBV13 to TRBJ2-7; 9 bases are a match to TRBD1. V dropped 2 bases and J dropped 6; count of bases not matched to a gene: 5. The germline V gene encodes CDR1 PRHDT and CDR2 FYEKMQ (reference sequence). The CDR3 spans 14 residues. CDR3 sequence: CASSLWGQGIEQYF. CDR3 DNA: TGTGCCAGCAGCTTATGGGGACAGGGAATCGAGCAGTACTTC.

Remarks on this clonotype: A much larger clone sits a single nucleotide away, making a read error possible. The chain combines TRBV6-5 with TRBJ1-1; D might be TRBD1 (5 bases). V lost 4 bases to trimming and J lost 7 bases, with 16 bases between them. Germline assignment: CDR1 MNHEY and CDR2 SVGAGI. The CDR3 runs to 14 residues. The CDR3 DNA reads TGTGCCAGCAGTTGCGGGGGAATACAGAATGAAGCTTTCTTT. This encodes CASSCGGIQNEAFF.

This clonotype was counted many times. The V call is TRBV29-1, the J call TRBJ1-1; a weak D match, TRBD1 (6 bases). Trimming took 7 bases from V and 5 from J, leaving 11 bases between them. CDR3 length: 11 amino acids. Germline V lookup: CDR1 SQVTM, CDR2 ANQGSEA. CDR3 in amino acids: CSARGGTEAFF. The DNA of the CDR3 is TGCAGCGCACGAGGGGGAACTGAAGCTTTCTTT.

This clonotype was seen more than once but under ten times. This sequence joins TRBV24-1 and TRBJ2-2; D ambiguous. The CDR3 totals 12 residues. V was pared by 4 bases and J by 5 bases, with 4 bases between. Germline V CDR1 and CDR2: KGHDR, SFDVKD. CDR3 region: CATSERTGELFF. The CDR3 DNA reads as TGTGCCACCAGTGAGCGGACCGGGGAGCTGTTTTTT.

About this clonotype itself: This may arise from a read error, as a much more abundant clone is one base away. The genes are TRBV27 and TRBJ1-1; D is perhaps TRBD1 (5 bases). CDR1 and CDR2 from the germline V gene are MNHEY and SMNVEV (reference sequence). The CDR3 has 15 residues. The chain's CDR3 is CASSLYGGLNTEALF. CDR3 DNA: TGTGCCAGCAGTTTATACGGGGGACTGAACACTGAAGCTCTCTTT.

The rearrangement joins TRBV29-1 to TRBJ1-1; D not certain. The germline CDR1 and CDR2 sequences are SQVTM and ANQGSEA. Trimming shortened V by 5 bases and J by 7 bases, and 17 bases separated the two germline ends. The CDR3 length is 13 residues. CDR3 sequence reads: CSVQLQEAGEAFF. As DNA, the CDR3 is TGCAGCGTTCAACTCCAGGAGGCGGGTGAAGCTTTCTTT.

A few counts support this clonotype. The chain recombines TRBV9 with TRBJ1-5; D is ambiguous. CDR1 is SGDLS, CDR2 YYNGEE, per germline. The CDR3 consists of 13 residues. Trimming took off 0 bases at V and 4 bases at J, with 5 bases between the two ends. CDR3 DNA sequence: TGTGCCAGCAGCGTAGCGCCGAATCAGCCCCAGCATTTT. This codes for CASSVAPNQPQHF.

In its sample, this clonotype was seen many times. V is TRBV28 and J is TRBJ1-1, with a tentative D call TRBD1 (6 bases). Trimming shortened V by 8 bases and J by 7 bases, and 26 bases separated the two germline ends. The CDR3 runs 16 residues. The germline V gene has CDR1 MDHEN and CDR2 SYDVKM. The CDR3 DNA sequence: TGTGCCAGCCTCCCCCTGGGGGGGCCCCCCTCGCTTGAAGCTTTCTTT. Protein sequence: CASLPLGGPPSLEAFF.

This clonotype was seen at least ten times. The chain couples TRBV2 to TRBJ1-5; D ambiguous. This CDR3 has 12 residues. V was pared by 6 bases and J by 2 bases, with 5 bases between. The germline CDR1 and CDR2 sequences are SNHLY and FYNNEI. CDR3 in DNA: TGTGCCAGCAGCCTCGGCAATCAGCCCCAGCATTTT. Encoded protein: CASSLGNQPQHF.

This clonotype was counted at least ten times. The chain carries TRBV2 and TRBJ2-7; D is uncertain. CDR1 is SNHLY and CDR2 is FYNNEI in the germline V gene. The CDR3 contains 12 residues. Trimming shortened V by 7 bases and J by 1 base, and 8 bases separated the two germline ends. This chain's CDR3 is CASTQISYEQYF. The CDR3 DNA reads as TGTGCCAGCACGCAGATATCCTACGAGCAGTACTTC.

The chain combines TRBV6-1 with TRBJ1-1; D might be TRBD1 (6 bases). Germline-derived CDR1 and CDR2 are MNHNS and SASEGT. V shed 6 bases and J shed 0 bases, with 8 bases lying between them. The CDR3 runs to 13 residues. The CDR3 coding sequence is TGTGCCAGCAGGAGGGGGGTGAACACTGAAGCTTTCTTT. This sequence encodes CASRRGVNTEAFF.

This clonotype came up a few times. The rearrangement joins TRBV7-8 to TRBJ2-7; 8 nucleotides align to TRBD2. The CDR3 extends over 15 amino acids. The junction had 8 bases not matched to a gene; V was cut back by 4 bases and J by 3 bases. The V gene's germline CDR1 is SGHVS and CDR2 FQNEAQ. CDR3 region: CASSSWTSRSYEQYF. The CDR3 bases are TGTGCCAGCAGCTCCTGGACTAGCCGGAGCTACGAGCAGTACTTC.

J is TRBJ1-1 and V is TRBV28; 10 bases align to TRBD1. There are 16 residues in the CDR3. V lost 4 bases to trimming and J lost 3 bases; unmatched junction nucleotides: 8. Germline V CDR1 and CDR2: MDHEN, SYDVKM. In DNA form, the CDR3 reads TGTGCCAGCAGTTCTAGGCCGGGACAGGGGTACACTGAAGCTTTCTTT. Translated, it gives CASSSRPGQGYTEAFF. Looking up the rest from reference TRBV28 and TRBJ1-1 gives the full variable domain: DVKVTQSSRYLVKRTGEKVFLECVQDMDHENMFWYRQDPGLGLRLIYFSYDVKMKEKGDIPEGYSVSREKKERFSLILESASTNQTSMYLCASSSRPGQGYTEAFFGQGTRLTVV.

As to this clonotype: A much larger clone sits a single nucleotide away, making a read error possible. The genes are TRBV20-1 and TRBJ1-5, with D hard to call. Trimming cost V 0 bases and J 6 bases, with 6 bases left between them. There are 12 residues in the CDR3. Germline-derived CDR1 and CDR2 are DFQATT and SNEGSKA (reference sequence). As DNA, the CDR3 is TGCAGTGCTAGAGAGGGTCCTCAGCCCCAGCATTTT. It is translated as CSAREGPQPQHF.

This chain connects TRBV7-8 to TRBJ1-6; perhaps TRBD1 as D (6 bases). Germline V gene lookup returns CDR1 SGHVS and CDR2 FQNEAQ. V was shortened by 5 bases and J by 4 bases, with 15 bases between the two germline ends. The length of the CDR3 is 16 residues. The chain's CDR3 is CASSTQGLGYNSPLHF. CDR3 nucleotides: TGTGCCAGCAGCACACAGGGATTAGGGTATAATTCACCCCTCCACTTT.

This clonotype has a count of ten or more. V gene TRBV11-2 combines with J gene TRBJ2-5, with D possibly being TRBD2 (6 bases). V lost 5 bases and J lost 5, with 18 bases in between. Germline V lookup: CDR1 SGHAT, CDR2 FQNNGV. CDR3 length equals 15 residues. CDR3 in amino acids: CASSPEWRDSETQYF. CDR3 nucleotide sequence: TGTGCCAGCAGCCCGGAGTGGAGGGACTCGGAGACCCAGTACTTC. Based on the CDR3 plus reference TRBV11-2 and TRBJ2-5, the full variable domain is EAGVAQSPRYKIIEKRQSVAFWCNPISGHATLYWYQQILGQGPKLLIQFQNNGVVDDSQLPKDRFSAERLKGVDSTLKIQPAKLEDSAVYLCASSPEWRDSETQYFGPGTRLLVL.

This clonotype has only a few counts. The chain carries TRBV27 and TRBJ1-1; D is unclear. CDR3 length: 11 amino acids. Trimming cost V 10 bases and J 7 bases, with 13 bases left between them. From germline, CDR1 is MNHEY and CDR2 SMNVEV (reference sequence). This chain's CDR3 is CATLSGIEAFF. The CDR3 region has the DNA TGTGCCACTCTTTCGGGGATTGAAGCTTTCTTT.

This clonotype has at least ten counts. This rearrangement joins TRBV12-3 or TRBV12-4 to TRBJ1-5; D is possibly TRBD1 (5 bases). Trimming stripped 3 bases from V and 3 bases from J, with 12 bases between. This CDR3 spans 15 amino acids. CDR3 sequence reads: CASSFGGVVNQPQHF. CDR3 bases: TGTGCCAGCAGTTTTGGAGGGGTGGTCAATCAGCCCCAGCATTTT.

This clonotype was observed a handful of times. The chain has TRBV29-1 and TRBJ2-1; D is perhaps TRBD2 (5 bases). The CDR3 consists of 16 residues. Trimming removed 7 bases from V and 1 base from J, with 20 bases in between. Germline V gene data show CDR1 as SQVTM and CDR2 as ANQGSEA. The CDR3 region is CSAEVSPGVSYNEQFF. The CDR3 DNA is TGCAGCGCGGAGGTTTCCCCAGGAGTATCCTACAATGAGCAGTTCTTC.

This clonotype was recorded only once. It may be a read error: a sequence one base away is much more abundant. This chain joins TRBV10-3 and TRBJ1-2, with TRBD1 matching 9 bases. The CDR3 is 15 residues long. The V gene's germline CDR1 is ENHRY and CDR2 SYGVKD. Germline trimming cut 2 bases from V and 10 bases from J; bases unmatched to any gene: 11. The CDR3 spells CAISEPQTGGHDYTF. The CDR3 region has the DNA TGTGCCATCAGTGAGCCGCAAACAGGGGGCCATGACTACACCTTC.

Details on this clonotype: A much larger clonotype is one base distant, so this may be a read error. This chain uses TRBV10-3 with TRBJ1-2; tentatively, D is TRBD1 (6 bases). CDR1 is ENHRY, CDR2 SYGVKD, per germline. This CDR3 is 14 amino acids long. CDR3 protein: CAISAGQRGYGHTF. In DNA, the CDR3 is TGTGCCATCAGTGCCGGACAGCGGGGATATGGCCACACCTTC.

This clonotype was detected ten times or more. The rearrangement links TRBV5-5 to TRBJ1-2; 7 nucleotides match TRBD1. V shed 2 bases and J 4 bases; nucleotides not matched to a gene: 5. Germline V gene data show CDR1 as SGHKS and CDR2 as YYEKEE (reference sequence). The length of the CDR3 is 14 residues. In DNA, the CDR3 is TGTGCCAGCAGCTTAGGCGGGACAGTCTATGGCTACACCTTC. It specifies CASSLGGTVYGYTF.

This clonotype was recorded a few times. V is TRBV28 and J is TRBJ2-1; D possibly corresponds to TRBD2 (5 bases). CDR1 and CDR2 from the germline V gene are MDHEN and SYDVKM. Trimming shortened V by 1 base and J by 12 bases, and 13 bases separated the two germline ends. This CDR3 is 13 amino acids long. The CDR3 nucleotides are TGTGCCAGCAGTTTATACCTAGCTCCGGTGCAGTTCTTC. Protein sequence: CASSLYLAPVQFF.

In this sample, this clonotype turned up a few times. The V gene is TRBV5-1, the J gene TRBJ2-3; no clear D gene. Trimming took off 0 bases at V and 4 bases at J, with 9 bases between the two ends. The CDR3 contains 14 residues. Germline V gene sequence: CDR1 SGHRS, CDR2 YFSETQ. CDR3 protein: CASSLEVQADTQYF. The CDR3 nucleotides are TGCGCCAGCAGCTTGGAGGTGCAGGCAGATACGCAGTATTTT.

The chain employs TRBV7-3 and TRBJ2-5, with 12 bases identical to TRBD2. Germline V gene sequence: CDR1 SGHTA, CDR2 FQGTGA. Trimming removed 5 bases from V and 5 bases from J; junction bases left unmatched: 12. There are 17 residues in the CDR3. The CDR3, as DNA: TGTGCCAGCAGCAAAGAAGCCCTAGCGGGGGGGCTCGAGACCCAGTACTTC. Amino acid sequence: CASSKEALAGGLETQYF.

V usage is TRBV2 and J usage is TRBJ2-2; D is possibly TRBD2 (5 bases). Germline loops: CDR1 SNHLY, CDR2 FYNNEI. The CDR3 runs 16 residues. V lost 0 bases, J lost 3 bases, and 11 bases lay in between. The chain's CDR3 is CASSEARLADTGELFF. CDR3 in DNA: TGTGCCAGCAGTGAAGCTAGGCTAGCCGACACCGGGGAGCTGTTTTTT. The full variable domain, in which reference TRBV2 and TRBJ2-2 provide the parts outside the CDR3, is EPEVTQTPSHQVTQMGQEVILRCVPISNHLYFYWYRQILGQKVEFLVSFYNNEISEKSEIFDDQFSVERPDGSNFTLKIRSTKLEDSAMYFCASSEARLADTGELFFGEGSRLTVL.

Ten or more counts support this clonotype. V is TRBV6-1 and J is TRBJ1-6; D remains unclear. The V end lost 7 bases, the J end lost 6 bases, and 16 bases lay between the germline ends. This CDR3 is built from 15 residues. The germline V gene encodes CDR1 MNHNS and CDR2 SASEGT. The CDR3 DNA sequence: TGTGCCAGCACCAGAGACACCGAGGTTAATTCACCCCTCCACTTT. It translates to CASTRDTEVNSPLHF.